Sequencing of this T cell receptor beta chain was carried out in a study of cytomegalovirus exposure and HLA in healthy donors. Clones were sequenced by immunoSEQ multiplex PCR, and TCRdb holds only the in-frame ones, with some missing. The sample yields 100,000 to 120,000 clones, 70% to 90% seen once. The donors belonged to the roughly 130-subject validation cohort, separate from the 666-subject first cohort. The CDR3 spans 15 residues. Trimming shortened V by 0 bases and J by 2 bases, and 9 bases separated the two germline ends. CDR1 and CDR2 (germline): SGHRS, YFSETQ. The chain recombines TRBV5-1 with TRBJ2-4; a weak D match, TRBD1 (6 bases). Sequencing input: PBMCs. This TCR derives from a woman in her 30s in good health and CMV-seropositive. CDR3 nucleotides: TGCGCCAGCAGCTTGGTGCAGGGGACCAAAAACATTCAGTACTTC. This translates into CASSLVQGTKNIQYF.